One and the same sample provided the 21 T cell receptor beta chains below, sequenced in a study of human T cells and chemical hapten exposure. TCRdb ran MiXCR on the RACE reads and lists one entry per CDR3 protein. The sample consists of approximately 320,000 distinct CDR3 sequences, 5.5% of them appearing once. The time point was: pre-sensitization, week 0. Treatment defined: therapeutic diphenylcyclopropenone sensitization with weekly scalp DPC. Here the sequenced sample was whole blood, taken in connection with sensitization to the hapten diphenylcyclopropenone (DPC). These receptors were collected from a woman younger than 35 with alopecia areata. Some clones in this sample may be carry-over from other donors' samples.

There are a few counts of this clonotype. The chain is built from TRBV27 and TRBJ2-1; perhaps TRBD2 as D (5 bases). Germline V gene lookup returns CDR1 MNHEY and CDR2 SMNVEV (reference sequence). There are 13 residues in the CDR3. V lost 6 bases and J lost 8, with 14 bases in between. The CDR3 DNA sequence: TGTGCCAGCAGCTCGACGGCCGGGGATGAGCAGTTCTTC. It yields the protein CASSSTAGDEQFF.

This clonotype was observed a few times. This chain links TRBV18 with TRBJ1-2; D gene unclear. Looked up from germline, CDR1 is KGHSH and CDR2 is LQKENI. V lost 6 bases to trimming and J lost 3 bases, with 8 bases between them. This CDR3 has 12 residues. The CDR3 here is CASSTDDYGYTF. The CDR3, as DNA: TGTGCCAGCTCGACCGATGACTATGGCTACACCTTC.

This clonotype was recorded a few times. The chain carries TRBV12-3 or TRBV12-4 and TRBJ2-1, with D unresolved. The CDR3 is made up of 11 amino acids. Trimming removed 2 bases from V and 8 bases from J, with 4 bases in between. In DNA form, the CDR3 reads TGTGCCAGCAGTTTAAAGTATGAGCAGTTCTTC. Protein: CASSLKYEQFF.

The rearrangement links TRBV4-2 to TRBJ2-2; D might be TRBD2 (6 bases). This CDR3 region has 12 residues. Trimming cost V 0 bases and J 13 bases, with 9 bases left between them. Germline CDR1 LGHNA, CDR2 YNFKEQ. CDR3 region: CASSQEGDWLFF. The DNA for the CDR3 is TGTGCCAGCAGCCAAGAGGGGGACTGGCTGTTTTTT.

This clonotype showed up many times. This chain links TRBV12-3 or TRBV12-4 with TRBJ1-1, with a tentative D call TRBD1 (6 bases). V was shortened by 6 bases and J by 1 base, with 12 bases between the two germline ends. The CDR3 has 14 amino acids. The CDR3 spells CASSPTGRNTEAFF. Here the CDR3 DNA reads TGTGCCAGCAGCCCAACAGGGAGGAACACTGAAGCTTTCTTT.

The V gene is TRBV3-1, the J gene TRBJ1-2, with 9 bases aligning to TRBD1. CDR1 and CDR2 (germline): LGHDT, YNNKEL (reference sequence). The V segment lost 2 bases and the J segment 4 bases; nucleotides outside the gene matches: 8. The CDR3 covers 16 residues. DNA for the CDR3: TGTGCCAGCAGCCAACTCACAGGGGGCTTGGGCTATGGCTACACCTTC. This encodes CASSQLTGGLGYGYTF.

A few counts support this clonotype. The chain joins TRBV6-6 to TRBJ1-1; 9 bases fit TRBD1. Germline loops: CDR1 MNHNY, CDR2 SVGAGI (reference sequence). With V trimmed by 7 bases and J by 7 bases, 7 bases remained unmatched. The CDR3 is made up of 13 amino acids. The CDR3 nucleotides are TGTGCCAGCACCCGGGACAGGGAGGGTGAAGCTTTCTTT. This codes for CASTRDREGEAFF.

This clonotype has a handful of counts. The V and J genes are TRBV6-5 and TRBJ2-7, with TRBD1 as a possible D gene (5 bases). V gave up 8 bases and J gave up 2 bases, with 10 bases separating them. Germline V gives CDR1 MNHEY, CDR2 SVGAGI. The CDR3 covers 12 residues. CDR3 nucleotides: TGTGCCAGCGCCGAGACAGCCTACGAGCAGTACTTC. It is translated as CASAETAYEQYF.

This clonotype was observed at least ten times. The V and J genes are TRBV5-5 and TRBJ1-1, with 7 bases aligning to TRBD1. The germline gives CDR1 SGHKS, CDR2 YYEKEE (reference sequence). The V gene end was trimmed by 4 bases and the J gene end by 6 bases; junction bases not matched to a gene: 6. This CDR3 is built from 13 residues. CDR3 sequence reads: CASSLLQGPEAFF. DNA for the CDR3: TGTGCCAGCAGCCTATTACAGGGGCCTGAAGCTTTCTTT.

This rearrangement joins TRBV28 to TRBJ1-5; D is undetermined. V lost 1 base to trimming and J lost 2 bases, with 12 bases between them. Germline V gene sequence: CDR1 MDHEN, CDR2 SYDVKM. The CDR3 is 16 residues long. This CDR3 is CASSLYRQERNQPQHF. DNA of the CDR3: TGTGCCAGCAGTTTATATCGGCAGGAGCGCAATCAGCCCCAGCATTTT. Supplemented by reference TRBV28 and TRBJ1-5, the full variable domain reads DVKVTQSSRYLVKRTGEKVFLECVQDMDHENMFWYRQDPGLGLRLIYFSYDVKMKEKGDIPEGYSVSREKKERFSLILESASTNQTSMYLCASSLYRQERNQPQHFGDGTRLSIL.

In this sample, this clonotype turned up a few times. V usage is TRBV14 and J usage is TRBJ2-1; TRBD2 matches 11 bases. This CDR3 region has 19 residues. The junction had 10 bases not matched to a gene; V was cut back by 3 bases and J by 0 bases. The germline gives CDR1 SGHDN, CDR2 FVKESK. This chain's CDR3 is CASSHPTSGGLSSYNEQFF. CDR3 coding DNA: TGTGCCAGCAGCCACCCTACTAGCGGGGGCCTTAGCTCCTACAATGAGCAGTTCTTC. Full variable domain (missing parts from reference TRBV14 and TRBJ2-1): EAGVTQFPSHSVIEKGQTVTLRCDPISGHDNLYWYRRVMGKEIKFLLHFVKESKQDESGMPNNRFLAERTGGTYSTLKVQPAELEDSGVYFCASSHPTSGGLSSYNEQFFGPGTRLTVL.

V usage is TRBV7-2 and J usage is TRBJ2-3; the D is unclear. The CDR3 is made up of 12 amino acids. V lost 5 bases to trimming and J lost 8 bases, with 11 bases between them. CDR1 and CDR2 (germline): SGHTA, FQGNSA. CDR3: CASSAITTTQYF. The CDR3 bases are TGTGCCAGCAGCGCTATAACGACTACGCAGTATTTT.

The CDR3 bases are TGTGCCAGCTCCGCTACAGGGCGAGAGACCCAGTACTTC. Translated: CASSATGRETQYF. The chain recombines TRBV28 with TRBJ2-5; possible D gene TRBD1, 6 bases. The CDR3 sequence is 13 residues long. Germline V lookup: CDR1 MDHEN, CDR2 SYDVKM. V was shortened by 8 bases and J by 4 bases, with 14 bases between the two germline ends.

The table lists this clonotype with a few counts. V gene TRBV7-6 combines with J gene TRBJ1-1; 8 bases line up with TRBD1. The V and J ends lost 6 bases and 6 bases, in that order; junction bases with no gene match: 6. CDR3 size: 13 residues. Germline assignment: CDR1 SGHVS and CDR2 FNYEAQ. The CDR3 loop is CASRLDRDAEAFF. The CDR3 nucleotides are TGTGCCAGCAGGTTGGACAGGGACGCTGAAGCTTTCTTT.

The chain joins TRBV25-1 to TRBJ2-6, with TRBD1 matching over 8 bases. The CDR3 runs to 18 residues. J gave up 0 bases and V 5 bases, and 9 bases lay outside the gene matches. CDR1 is MGHDK and CDR2 is SYGVNS in the germline V gene. This CDR3 reads CASSSPGQVISGANVLTF. The DNA of the CDR3 is TGTGCCAGCAGTTCCCCGGGACAGGTGATCTCTGGGGCCAACGTCCTGACTTTC.

This clonotype was seen ten or more times. The chain couples TRBV28 to TRBJ2-5, with 8 bases lining up with TRBD2. The V and J ends lost 2 bases and 2 bases, in that order; junction bases with no gene match: 4. Germline loops: CDR1 MDHEN, CDR2 SYDVKM. This CDR3 is 15 amino acids long. CDR3 DNA: TGTGCCAGCAGTTTACTTACTAGCGGACAAGAGACCCAGTACTTC. It is translated as CASSLLTSGQETQYF.

The chain has TRBV28 and TRBJ2-1, with 8 bases that match TRBD2. Germline V gives CDR1 MDHEN, CDR2 SYDVKM. There are 17 residues in the CDR3. The ends lost 4 bases at V and 9 bases at J; junction bases unmatched: 17. The CDR3 DNA reads TGTGCCAGCAGTTCCCGGGGGGGTGACAGACCCTACGGTGAGCAGTTCTTC. Translating it yields CASSSRGGDRPYGEQFF.

The genes are TRBV7-9 and TRBJ1-2, with D possibly matching TRBD1 (5 bases). The CDR3 has 14 residues. V was cut by 8 bases and J by 2 bases, with 15 bases left in between. Germline CDR1 is SEHNR and CDR2 is FQNEAQ (reference sequence). The CDR3 region has the DNA TGTGCCAGCTCCTGGCAGCCAGGGAACTATGGCTACACCTTC. Translation: CASSWQPGNYGYTF.

This clonotype was observed a handful of times. The V call is TRBV4-1, the J call TRBJ1-5; possibly TRBD1 for D (6 bases). The V end lost 1 base, the J end lost 4 bases, and 23 bases lay between the germline ends. Germline V gene data show CDR1 as MGHRA and CDR2 as YSYEKL. The CDR3 length is 19 residues. The CDR3 DNA sequence: TGCGCCAGCAGCCAAGGATCCCCTAGGACAGAACTATTAAATCAGCCCCAGCATTTT. It encodes CASSQGSPRTELLNQPQHF.

The rearrangement joins TRBV5-4 to TRBJ1-1, with 9 bases identical to TRBD1. This CDR3 spans 15 amino acids. V trimming: 4 bases; J trimming: 10 bases; junction bases outside the gene matches: 14. Germline V gives CDR1 SGHNT, CDR2 YYREEE (reference sequence). CDR3 coding DNA: TGTGCCAGCAGCGCCCCAGGGGACAGGGCGGGTACAGCTTTCTTT. It codes for CASSAPGDRAGTAFF.

This clonotype was counted many times. V is TRBV24-1 and J is TRBJ2-3; D is ambiguous. Trimming took off 1 base at V and 2 bases at J, with 6 bases between the two ends. Looked up from germline, CDR1 is KGHDR and CDR2 is SFDVKD. The CDR3 spans 14 residues. This CDR3 reads CATSDFPSTDTQYF. CDR3 nucleotide sequence: TGTGCCACCAGTGATTTCCCCTCCACAGATACGCAGTATTTT.